The clone carrying this T cell receptor (beta chain) occurred once. The data originate from a study of blood T cell repertoires in COVID-19. The overall study: Samples of COVID-19 (acute and convalescent) were obtained from the United States, Italy and Spain. T cells, B-cell-depleted T cells, or PBMCs supplied cDNA or gDNA.

This CDR3 spans 18 amino acids. Germline-derived CDR1 and CDR2 are MDHEN and SYDVKM. V lost 6 bases and J lost 0, with 21 bases in between. Original methodology: Amplifying reference gene primers gave estimates of nucleated cell counts. The table came from immunoSEQ multiplex PCR; TCRdb's copy has only in-frame clones and leaves some out. For V, J and clone size, that table is used; D and trimming come from the DNA. The repertoire includes a few hundred thousand clones, roughly 86% of them detected once, and 2% to 2.5% sits in the top ten. The TCR originated in a woman aged 45-60 years with acute or convalescent COVID-19. Sequenced sample: peripheral blood. This chain links TRBV28 with TRBJ1-5; D not resolved. Here the CDR3 reads CASSLPGGFGYSNQPQHF. The DNA of the CDR3 is TGTGCCAGCAGCCTCCCGGGAGGATTTGGGTATAGCAATCAGCCCCAGCATTTT.